Below are 15 T cell receptor beta chains sequenced from a single sample in a study of blood T cells in healthy people across ages. Using a J-beta primer mix together with a sample-barcoded 5' primer, a second PCR was run for about 6 to 12 cycles. TCRdb re-called the 5' RACE reads through MiXCR, storing one row per CDR3 protein. The sample yields some 880,000 distinct CDR3 sequences, roughly 35% seen once. Sequencing was performed on blood. Source of these receptors: a man younger than 30 in good health.

The chain couples TRBV11-2 to TRBJ2-1; 10 bases line up with TRBD2. V trimming: 3 bases; J trimming: 4 bases; junction bases outside the gene matches: 3. The CDR3 is made up of 15 amino acids. Looked up from germline, CDR1 is SGHAT and CDR2 is FQNNGV. The CDR3 reads CASSLRAGGYNEQFF. For the CDR3, the DNA is TGTGCCAGCAGCTTGAGAGCGGGGGGGTACAATGAGCAGTTCTTC.

This clonotype turned up a few times. J is TRBJ2-1 and V is TRBV12-5, with 10 bases that match TRBD1. This CDR3 spans 15 amino acids. The germline CDR1 and CDR2 sequences are LGHNT and FRNRAP. V shed 6 bases, J shed 8 bases, and the junction held 10 bases outside the gene matches. CDR3 DNA sequence: TGTGCTAGTGGACAAGGGACAGGGGACGGCCATGAGCAGTTCTTC. It codes for CASGQGTGDGHEQFF.

The sample holds many counts of this clonotype. The V and J genes are TRBV6-2 or TRBV6-3 and TRBJ2-1; unclear D gene. This CDR3 region has 12 residues. V shed 6 bases and J shed 7 bases, with 10 bases lying between them. Looked up from germline, CDR1 is MNHEY and CDR2 is SVGEGT. The CDR3 protein is CASRDPVNEQFF. CDR3 bases: TGTGCCAGCAGGGATCCGGTGAATGAGCAGTTCTTC.

This chain joins TRBV20-1 and TRBJ2-1; 14 bases match TRBD2. CDR1 and CDR2 (germline): DFQATT, SNEGSKA (reference sequence). Trimming removed 3 bases from V and 9 bases from J; junction bases left unmatched: 4. The CDR3 consists of 14 residues. Here the CDR3 reads CSARTSGGAIEQFF. The DNA for the CDR3 is TGCAGTGCTAGGACTAGCGGGGGGGCCATTGAGCAGTTCTTC.

This clonotype was seen many times. The chain couples TRBV12-3 or TRBV12-4 to TRBJ1-5, with a weak D call TRBD1 (6 bases). There are 14 residues in the CDR3. Trimming pared 3 bases from V and 3 bases from J, leaving 9 bases between. CDR3 bases: TGTGCCAGCAGTTTTGGGGGGGCCAATCAGCCCCAGCATTTT. It yields the protein CASSFGGANQPQHF.

In regard to this clonotype: Since a much larger clone is just one base distant, this may be a read error. J is TRBJ2-3 and V is TRBV4-2; TRBD2 agrees at 7 bases. This CDR3 comprises 14 residues. Germline V gives CDR1 LGHNA, CDR2 YNFKEQ. The CDR3 bases are TGTGCCGGCAGCCAAGAGGGAGGGGCAGATACGCAGTATTTT. This gives the protein CAGSQEGGADTQYF.

The table lists this clonotype with a few counts. This sequence joins TRBV4-3 and TRBJ1-4; 7 bases are shared with TRBD1. Germline V gives CDR1 LGHNA, CDR2 YSLEER. Germline trimming cut 4 bases from V and 4 bases from J; bases unmatched to any gene: 12. The CDR3 totals 17 residues. CDR3 residues: CASSRGLETGNNEKLFF. The CDR3 nucleotides read TGCGCCAGCAGCCGCGGCCTGGAGACAGGGAATAATGAAAAACTGTTTTTT.

This clonotype has at least ten counts. The chain combines TRBV4-2 with TRBJ2-5; 14 positions match TRBD2. The V and J ends lost 6 bases and 5 bases, in that order; junction bases with no gene match: 8. This CDR3 is built from 16 residues. Germline assignment: CDR1 LGHNA and CDR2 YNFKEQ. In nucleotides, the CDR3 is TGTGCCAGCAGACCGGGACTAGCGGGGGTTGTGGAGACCCAGTACTTC. It yields the protein CASRPGLAGVVETQYF.

This clonotype was counted many times. This sequence joins TRBV12-3 or TRBV12-4 and TRBJ1-2; no definite D call. V was trimmed by 2 bases and J by 4 bases, leaving 17 bases between them. CDR3 length equals 16 residues. CDR3 coding DNA: TGTGCCAGCAGTTTACGTTATGGGTACACGTTCTATGGCTACACCTTC. Protein sequence: CASSLRYGYTFYGYTF.

Notes on this clonotype: This may arise from a read error, as a much more abundant clone is one base away. CDR3: CAISSNNYGHTF. DNA of the CDR3: TGTGCCATTTCATCTAATAACTATGGCCACACCTTC. The J gene is TRBJ1-2, the V gene TRBV10-3; D call uncertain. CDR1 is ENHRY and CDR2 is SYGVKD in the germline V gene. This CDR3 has 12 residues.

This chain joins TRBV7-8 and TRBJ2-3; TRBD2 is a possible D gene (6 bases). CDR1 and CDR2 (germline): SGHVS, FQNEAQ. Trimming removed 5 bases at V and 8 bases at J, with 17 bases between. The CDR3 spans 14 residues. CDR3 coding DNA: TGTGCCAGCAGCCCGGATTGGACTATTTCTACGCAGTATTTT. Its protein is CASSPDWTISTQYF.

Comments on this clonotype: The junction departs from germline at one end; a sequencing error may be responsible. This chain links TRBV28 with TRBJ1-1; weak D call: TRBD1 (6 bases). CDR1 and CDR2 from the germline V gene are MDHEN and SYDVKM. This CDR3 has 15 amino acids. For the CDR3, the DNA is TGTGTCAGCATGGGGGCCGACGGGGTGAACACTGAAGCTTTCTTT. It codes for CVSMGADGVNTEAFF.

V gene TRBV20-1 combines with J gene TRBJ1-1; D gene uncertain. Trimming took 3 bases from V and 3 from J, leaving 8 bases between them. Germline V gives CDR1 DFQATT, CDR2 SNEGSKA (reference sequence). The CDR3 runs 12 residues. The CDR3 coding sequence is TGCAGTGCTAGGTGGTTGGACACTGAAGCTTTCTTT. It is translated as CSARWLDTEAFF.

The J gene is TRBJ2-5, the V gene TRBV20-1, with 8 positions matching TRBD2. CDR3 length: 14 amino acids. V lost 4 bases, J lost 4 bases, and 8 bases stayed unmatched. CDR1 and CDR2 from the germline V gene are DFQATT and SNEGSKA (reference sequence). The CDR3 loop is CSANPAGDRETQYF. The CDR3 DNA follows: TGCAGTGCTAATCCAGCGGGGGATCGAGAGACCCAGTACTTC.

There are a few counts of this clonotype. The V call is TRBV2, the J call TRBJ2-7; 7 positions agree with TRBD2. Per the germline V gene, CDR1 is SNHLY and CDR2 is FYNNEI. The V segment lost 3 bases and the J segment 3 bases; nucleotides outside the gene matches: 5. The CDR3 runs 14 residues. The CDR3 here is CASSDYLADYEQYF. As DNA, the CDR3 is TGTGCCAGCAGTGATTACCTAGCGGACTACGAGCAGTACTTC.